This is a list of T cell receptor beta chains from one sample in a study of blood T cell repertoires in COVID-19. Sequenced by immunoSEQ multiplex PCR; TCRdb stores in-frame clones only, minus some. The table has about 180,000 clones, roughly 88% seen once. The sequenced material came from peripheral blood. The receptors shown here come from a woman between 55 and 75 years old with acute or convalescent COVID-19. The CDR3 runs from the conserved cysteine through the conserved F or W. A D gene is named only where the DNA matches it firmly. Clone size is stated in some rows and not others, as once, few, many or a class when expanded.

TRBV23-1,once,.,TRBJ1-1,CASSQLSSLNTEAFF,TGCGCCAGCAGTCAATTGTCCAGTTTGAACACTGAAGCTTTCTTT
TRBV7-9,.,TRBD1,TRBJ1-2,CAITGGDLYGYTF,TGTGCCATCACAGGGGGCGACCTCTATGGCTACACCTTC
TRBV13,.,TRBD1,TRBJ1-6,CASSSSGGRGLVSPLHF,TGTGCCAGCAGCTCATCCGGTGGCAGGGGGCTTGTTTCACCCCTCCACTTT
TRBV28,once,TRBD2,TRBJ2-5,CASSLFPGGGTQYF,TGTGCCAGCAGTTTATTTCCGGGAGGAGGGACCCAGTACTTC
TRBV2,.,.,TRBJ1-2,CASSPGQSYGYTF,TGTGCCAGCAGCCCCGGACAAAGCTATGGCTACACCTTC
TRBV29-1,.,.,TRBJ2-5,CSVSGGSGNVETQYF,TGCAGCGTTAGCGGCGGATCGGGGAACGTAGAGACCCAGTACTTC
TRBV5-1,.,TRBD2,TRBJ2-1,CASSARTSGGAHNEQFF,TGCGCCAGCAGCGCCCGGACTAGCGGGGGGGCCCACAATGAGCAGTTCTTC
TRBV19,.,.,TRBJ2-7,CASSPAASYEQYF,TGTGCCAGTAGTCCGGCGGCATCCTACGAGCAGTACTTC
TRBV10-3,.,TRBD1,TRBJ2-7,CAISEGTGSPYEQYF,TGTGCCATCAGTGAGGGGACAGGGTCGCCCTACGAGCAGTACTTC
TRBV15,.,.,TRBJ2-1,CATSRDLHEQFF,TGTGCCACCAGCAGAGATCTTCATGAGCAGTTCTTC
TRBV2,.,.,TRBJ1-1,CASRLDSAIGTEAFF,TGTGCCAGCAGGCTAGATAGCGCTATTGGCACTGAAGCTTTCTTT
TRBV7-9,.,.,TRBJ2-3,CASSLIRQVTDTQYF,TGTGCCAGCAGCTTAATCCGACAGGTTACGGATACGCAGTATTTT
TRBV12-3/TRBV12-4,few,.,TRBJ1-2,CASRPGGGGYTF,TGTGCCAGCAGACCCGGAGGTGGAGGCTACACCTTC
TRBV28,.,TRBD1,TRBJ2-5,CASSDLTGQGRKTQYF,TGTGCCAGCAGTGATCTAACGGGACAGGGGAGGAAGACCCAGTACTTC
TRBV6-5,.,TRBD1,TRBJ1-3,CATVLQGAGNTIYF,TGTGCCACCGTCCTGCAGGGGGCAGGAAACACCATATATTTT
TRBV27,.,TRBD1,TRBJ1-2,CASSFKRDSYGYTF,TGTGCCAGCAGTTTCAAAAGGGACAGCTATGGCTACACCTTC
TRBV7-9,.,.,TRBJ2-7,CASSRGGLGEQYF,TGTGCCAGCAGCAGGGGTGGCCTCGGGGAGCAGTACTTC
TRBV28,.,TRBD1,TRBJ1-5,CASIGTATLSNQPQHF,TGTGCCAGCATCGGGACAGCTACCCTTAGCAATCAGCCCCAGCATTTT
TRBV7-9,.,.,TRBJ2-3,CASSLASGSTDTQYF,TGTGCCAGCAGCTTAGCTAGCGGTAGCACAGATACGCAGTATTTT
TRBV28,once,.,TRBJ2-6,CASSTPGPGANVLTF,TGTGCCAGCAGCACCCCTGGCCCTGGGGCCAACGTCCTGACTTTC
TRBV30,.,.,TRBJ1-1,CAWSGNVILGTEAFF,TGTGCCTGGAGCGGGAACGTTATTCTGGGCACTGAAGCTTTCTTT
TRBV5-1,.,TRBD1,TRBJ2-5,CASSFSTGKETQYF,TGCGCCAGCAGCTTTTCGACAGGGAAAGAGACCCAGTACTTC
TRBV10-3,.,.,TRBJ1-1,CAIRVGMNTEAFF,TGTGCCATCAGGGTCGGTATGAACACTGAAGCTTTCTTT
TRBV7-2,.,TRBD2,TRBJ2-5,CASSLGAGGPGRETQYF,TGTGCCAGCAGCTTAGGAGCGGGGGGGCCGGGGAGAGAGACCCAGTACTTC
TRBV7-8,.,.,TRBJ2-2,CASSLGGPNTGELFF,TGTGCCAGCAGCTTAGGGGGGCCGAACACCGGGGAGCTGTTTTTT
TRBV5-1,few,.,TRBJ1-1,CASSSTGFWNTEAFF,TGCGCCAGCAGCTCGACAGGCTTTTGGAACACTGAAGCTTTCTTT
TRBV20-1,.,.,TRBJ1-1,CSALDSTEAFF,TGCAGTGCCCTGGACAGCACTGAAGCTTTCTTT